This is a list of T cell receptor beta chains from one sample in a study of blood T cell repertoires in COVID-19. Sequencing used immunoSEQ multiplex PCR; TCRdb keeps in-frame clones, though not all of them. The sample has 150,000 to 200,000 clones, 80% to 90% seen once. Sequencing input: peripheral blood. The receptor source for this set is a man aged 40-55 years with active or convalescent COVID-19. CDR3s include the opening cysteine and the closing phenylalanine or tryptophan. Fields, in order: V gene, D gene, clone size, J gene, CDR3 DNA, CDR3 protein. D genes are given only for firm matches. Clone size is given for some rows only: seen once, a few or many times, or a class if the clone is expanded.

v_gene: TRBV5-5
d_gene: TRBD1
abundance: -
j_gene: TRBJ1-5
CDR3nt: TGTGCCAGCAGCTTAGGACAGGGAGGAAATCAGCCCCAGCATTTT
CDR3aa: CASSLGQGGNQPQHF

v_gene: TRBV6-5
d_gene: TRBD1
abundance: -
j_gene: TRBJ2-2
CDR3nt: TGTGCCACCGGGACAGGGGATACCGGGGAGCTGTTTTTT
CDR3aa: CATGTGDTGELFF

v_gene: TRBV19
d_gene: -
abundance: -
j_gene: TRBJ2-6
CDR3nt: TGTGCCAGTACCCTATGGGGGGTCTCCTCTGGGGCCAACGTCCTGACTTTC
CDR3aa: CASTLWGVSSGANVLTF

v_gene: TRBV5-1
d_gene: -
abundance: once
j_gene: TRBJ2-5
CDR3nt: TGCGCCAGCAGCTCAGGGGAGAGGCAAGAGACCCAGTACTTC
CDR3aa: CASSSGERQETQYF

v_gene: TRBV28
d_gene: -
abundance: -
j_gene: TRBJ1-3
CDR3nt: TGTGCCAGCCTAGGGGCCGACTCTGGAAACACCATATATTTT
CDR3aa: CASLGADSGNTIYF

v_gene: TRBV4-2
d_gene: TRBD1
abundance: -
j_gene: TRBJ1-4
CDR3nt: TGTGCCAGCAGCCAAGGCCCGACAGGGGTGAGGGAAAAACTGTTTTTT
CDR3aa: CASSQGPTGVREKLFF

v_gene: TRBV11-3
d_gene: -
abundance: -
j_gene: TRBJ1-1
CDR3nt: TGTGCCAGCAGCTTAGCGGGGGACACTGAAGCTTTCTTT
CDR3aa: CASSLAGDTEAFF

v_gene: TRBV19
d_gene: TRBD1
abundance: -
j_gene: TRBJ1-5
CDR3nt: TGTGCCAGTAGGGGGGACAGGGGGAGCAATCAGCCCCAGCATTTT
CDR3aa: CASRGDRGSNQPQHF

v_gene: TRBV3-1/TRBV3-2
d_gene: -
abundance: -
j_gene: TRBJ2-2
CDR3nt: TGTGCCAGCAGCCCCCCAGGGGTTGGTTCGGCCGGGGAGCTGTTTTTT
CDR3aa: CASSPPGVGSAGELFF

v_gene: TRBV9
d_gene: TRBD1
abundance: -
j_gene: TRBJ1-3
CDR3nt: TGTGCCAGCAGCGTGACCGACGCACAGGGGGGAATTGGAAACACCATATATTTT
CDR3aa: CASSVTDAQGGIGNTIYF

v_gene: TRBV27
d_gene: -
abundance: -
j_gene: TRBJ2-7
CDR3nt: TGTGCCAGCAGTCTGCGAGGGTCTTTATACTTC
CDR3aa: CASSLRGSLYF

v_gene: TRBV19
d_gene: -
abundance: -
j_gene: TRBJ1-6
CDR3nt: TGTGCCAGTAGTACCCATCTGGGGGCGATTGGCTCACCCCTCCACTTT
CDR3aa: CASSTHLGAIGSPLHF

v_gene: TRBV4-1
d_gene: TRBD1
abundance: -
j_gene: TRBJ1-1
CDR3nt: TGCGCCAGCAGCCAACAACAGGGGCGAGGAGCTTTCTTT
CDR3aa: CASSQQQGRGAFF

v_gene: TRBV25-1
d_gene: TRBD1
abundance: -
j_gene: TRBJ1-2
CDR3nt: TGTGCCAGCACCCCCCACTCGACAGGGAACTATGGCTACACCTTC
CDR3aa: CASTPHSTGNYGYTF

v_gene: TRBV19
d_gene: -
abundance: -
j_gene: TRBJ1-5
CDR3nt: TGTGCCAGTAATCCAGGGGCCAATCAGCCCCAGCATTTT
CDR3aa: CASNPGANQPQHF

v_gene: TRBV5-1
d_gene: TRBD1
abundance: -
j_gene: TRBJ1-6
CDR3nt: TGCGCCAGCAGCATCGACAGGGCCGCCTTCTCCTATAATTCACCCCTCCACTTT
CDR3aa: CASSIDRAAFSYNSPLHF

v_gene: TRBV4-2
d_gene: TRBD1
abundance: -
j_gene: TRBJ1-5
CDR3nt: TGTGCCAGCAGCCCGACAGGGGGCAATCAGCCCCAGCATTTT
CDR3aa: CASSPTGGNQPQHF

v_gene: TRBV10-2
d_gene: -
abundance: -
j_gene: TRBJ1-6
CDR3nt: TGCGCCAGCAGTGATCGGGGGATCTACTATAATTCACCCCTCCACTTT
CDR3aa: CASSDRGIYYNSPLHF

v_gene: TRBV5-8
d_gene: TRBD1
abundance: -
j_gene: TRBJ2-7
CDR3nt: TGTGCCAGCAGCTCGGGACAGGGCTACGAGCAGTACTTC
CDR3aa: CASSSGQGYEQYF

v_gene: TRBV15
d_gene: -
abundance: -
j_gene: TRBJ1-5
CDR3nt: TGTGCCACCAGCAGAGATCTAAGCGATCAGCCCCAGCATTTT
CDR3aa: CATSRDLSDQPQHF

v_gene: TRBV28
d_gene: -
abundance: -
j_gene: TRBJ1-6
CDR3nt: TGTGCCAGCAGTCCAGGGAACCCCTATAATTCACCCCTCCACTTT
CDR3aa: CASSPGNPYNSPLHF

v_gene: TRBV9
d_gene: -
abundance: once
j_gene: TRBJ1-2
CDR3nt: TGTGCCAGCAGCGCCACACAGGGCGTGGACTACACCTTC
CDR3aa: CASSATQGVDYTF

v_gene: TRBV4-2
d_gene: TRBD2
abundance: -
j_gene: TRBJ2-7
CDR3nt: TGTGCCAGCAGCCAAGAACCTAGCGGGGGATACGAGCAGTACTTC
CDR3aa: CASSQEPSGGYEQYF

v_gene: TRBV10-3
d_gene: TRBD1
abundance: -
j_gene: TRBJ1-3
CDR3nt: TGTGCCACGGACAGGGGTGGAGACACCATATATTTT
CDR3aa: CATDRGGDTIYF

v_gene: TRBV5-8
d_gene: TRBD1
abundance: once
j_gene: TRBJ2-7
CDR3nt: TGTGCCAGCAGCCACGTAAACTCACCGGACAGGGGTGAAGAGCAGTACTTC
CDR3aa: CASSHVNSPDRGEEQYF

v_gene: TRBV14
d_gene: -
abundance: -
j_gene: TRBJ2-5
CDR3nt: TGTGCCAGCAGCCATATTCAGGGGTTTCAAGAGACCCAGTACTTC
CDR3aa: CASSHIQGFQETQYF

v_gene: TRBV15
d_gene: -
abundance: -
j_gene: TRBJ1-3
CDR3nt: TGTGCCACCAGCAAGGCCGACTCCCTCTCTGGAAACACCATATATTTT
CDR3aa: CATSKADSLSGNTIYF

v_gene: TRBV7-2
d_gene: -
abundance: -
j_gene: TRBJ2-6
CDR3nt: TGTGCCAGCAGCTTAGCGAAGGAAACAGGTCCCTTAATCTCTGGGGCCAACGTCCTGACTTTC
CDR3aa: CASSLAKETGPLISGANVLTF

v_gene: TRBV30
d_gene: -
abundance: -
j_gene: TRBJ1-1
CDR3nt: TGTGCCTGGAGACCAGGGGTGAACACTGAAGCTTTCTTT
CDR3aa: CAWRPGVNTEAFF

v_gene: TRBV5-4
d_gene: TRBD1
abundance: -
j_gene: TRBJ1-2
CDR3nt: TGTGCCAGCAGCTTGGTGGGGGACAGGGGTGATGGCTACACCTTC
CDR3aa: CASSLVGDRGDGYTF

v_gene: TRBV7-9
d_gene: -
abundance: -
j_gene: TRBJ1-5
CDR3nt: TGTGCCAGCAGCCCCCTTCCCGACAGACATCAGCCCCAGCATTTT
CDR3aa: CASSPLPDRHQPQHF

v_gene: TRBV2
d_gene: TRBD2
abundance: -
j_gene: TRBJ2-7
CDR3nt: TGTGCCAGCGGACTAGCGGGGGGCCCTTACGAGCAGTACTTC
CDR3aa: CASGLAGGPYEQYF

v_gene: TRBV7-9
d_gene: TRBD2
abundance: few
j_gene: TRBJ2-2
CDR3nt: TGTGCCAGCAGCTCAATAGCGGGGGGGAACACCGGGGAGCTGTTTTTT
CDR3aa: CASSSIAGGNTGELFF

v_gene: TRBV5-1
d_gene: -
abundance: -
j_gene: TRBJ2-7
CDR3nt: TGCGCCAGCAGCCACACGGGGGATCGAACCTACGAGCAGTACTTC
CDR3aa: CASSHTGDRTYEQYF

v_gene: TRBV6-5
d_gene: -
abundance: -
j_gene: TRBJ1-2
CDR3nt: TGTGCCAGCAGTCCGGGGGGTACTAACTATGGCTACACCTTC
CDR3aa: CASSPGGTNYGYTF

v_gene: TRBV6-5
d_gene: -
abundance: -
j_gene: TRBJ2-1
CDR3nt: TGTGCCAGCAGTTTTGATCGCGCTTACAATGAGCAGTTCTTC
CDR3aa: CASSFDRAYNEQFF

v_gene: TRBV7-2
d_gene: -
abundance: -
j_gene: TRBJ1-6
CDR3nt: TGTGCCAGCAGCCCTGAGGGGGTGAATAATTCACCCCTCCACTTT
CDR3aa: CASSPEGVNNSPLHF

v_gene: TRBV6-5
d_gene: -
abundance: -
j_gene: TRBJ2-1
CDR3nt: TGTGCCAGCAGTCGGGACTCCCGGGAGCAGTTCTTC
CDR3aa: CASSRDSREQFF

v_gene: TRBV7-2
d_gene: TRBD1
abundance: few
j_gene: TRBJ1-4
CDR3nt: TGTGCCAGCAGCTTCGACAGGGCGTTCGAAAAACTGTTTTTT
CDR3aa: CASSFDRAFEKLFF

v_gene: TRBV6-5
d_gene: -
abundance: -
j_gene: TRBJ1-1
CDR3nt: TGTGCCAGCAGCTTGACAACGAACACTGAAGCTTTCTTT
CDR3aa: CASSLTTNTEAFF

v_gene: TRBV18
d_gene: TRBD1
abundance: -
j_gene: TRBJ1-1
CDR3nt: TGTGCCAGCTCACCACCGGGACAGGACACTGAAGCTTTCTTT
CDR3aa: CASSPPGQDTEAFF

v_gene: TRBV9
d_gene: -
abundance: -
j_gene: TRBJ2-1
CDR3nt: TGTGCCAGCAGCGCAAACCTCGGAGTCAATGAGCAGTTCTTC
CDR3aa: CASSANLGVNEQFF

v_gene: TRBV11-2
d_gene: TRBD1
abundance: -
j_gene: TRBJ1-2
CDR3nt: TGTGCCAGCAGCCCGCGGACAGGCGTAGGTGGCTACACCTTC
CDR3aa: CASSPRTGVGGYTF

v_gene: TRBV24-1
d_gene: TRBD1
abundance: -
j_gene: TRBJ2-7
CDR3nt: TGTGCCACCAGTGACCTTCGACAGGGAGCCGAGCAGTACTTC
CDR3aa: CATSDLRQGAEQYF

v_gene: TRBV5-6
d_gene: TRBD1
abundance: -
j_gene: TRBJ2-3
CDR3nt: TGTGCCAGCAGCCTATGGACAGGGTCCCGGGCAGATACGCAGTATTTT
CDR3aa: CASSLWTGSRADTQYF

v_gene: TRBV7-8
d_gene: TRBD1
abundance: once
j_gene: TRBJ1-4
CDR3nt: TGTGCCAGCCTTAGTCCCGGGACAGGGGCGAAAGATGAAAAACTGTTTTTT
CDR3aa: CASLSPGTGAKDEKLFF

v_gene: TRBV6-2/TRBV6-3
d_gene: TRBD1
abundance: -
j_gene: TRBJ1-5
CDR3nt: TGTGCCAGCAGTTATTCCAGGACAGGCTATAGCAATCAGCCCCAGCATTTT
CDR3aa: CASSYSRTGYSNQPQHF

v_gene: TRBV19
d_gene: TRBD2
abundance: -
j_gene: TRBJ2-3
CDR3nt: TGTGCCAGTACCAGCGGGGGCCGCACAGATACGCAGTATTTT
CDR3aa: CASTSGGRTDTQYF

v_gene: TRBV29-1
d_gene: -
abundance: -
j_gene: TRBJ2-5
CDR3nt: TGCAGCGTTGTCCTGGTCAGGGAGACCCAGTACTTC
CDR3aa: CSVVLVRETQYF

v_gene: TRBV6-2/TRBV6-3
d_gene: -
abundance: -
j_gene: TRBJ1-3
CDR3nt: TGTGCCAGCAGTTGGGAGGGAGGTATCCCTGGAAACACCATATATTTT
CDR3aa: CASSWEGGIPGNTIYF

v_gene: TRBV4-2
d_gene: -
abundance: -
j_gene: TRBJ2-4
CDR3nt: TGTGCCAGCAGCCAAGAAGGTGCGAGGGGGGGCGGCCACATTCAGTACTTC
CDR3aa: CASSQEGARGGGHIQYF

v_gene: TRBV5-1
d_gene: -
abundance: -
j_gene: TRBJ2-5
CDR3nt: TGCGCCAGCAGCTTGTTTGCGGCCCAAGAGACCCAGTACTTC
CDR3aa: CASSLFAAQETQYF

v_gene: TRBV6-5
d_gene: TRBD1
abundance: -
j_gene: TRBJ1-4
CDR3nt: TGTGCCAGCAGCCACAGGGGAGGCCCGGCTAAACTGTTTTTT
CDR3aa: CASSHRGGPAKLFF

v_gene: TRBV4-1
d_gene: TRBD1
abundance: -
j_gene: TRBJ1-5
CDR3nt: TGCGCCAGCAGCCAAGGGGGACAGGGGACGAATCAGCCCCAGCATTTT
CDR3aa: CASSQGGQGTNQPQHF

v_gene: TRBV29-1
d_gene: -
abundance: -
j_gene: TRBJ1-6
CDR3nt: TGCAGCGTTGAACCCCGGGGGGGAACCTATAATTCACCCCTCCACTTT
CDR3aa: CSVEPRGGTYNSPLHF